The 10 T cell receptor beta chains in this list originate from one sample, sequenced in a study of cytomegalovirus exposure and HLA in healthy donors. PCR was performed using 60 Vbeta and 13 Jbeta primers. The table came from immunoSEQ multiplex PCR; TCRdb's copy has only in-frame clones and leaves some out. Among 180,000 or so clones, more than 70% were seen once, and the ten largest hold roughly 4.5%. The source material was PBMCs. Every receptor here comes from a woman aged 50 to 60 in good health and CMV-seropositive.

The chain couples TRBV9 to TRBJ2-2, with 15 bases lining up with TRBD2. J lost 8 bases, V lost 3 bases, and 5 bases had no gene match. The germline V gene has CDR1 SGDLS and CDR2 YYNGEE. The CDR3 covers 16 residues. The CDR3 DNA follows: TGTGCCAGCAGCGACCCGGGACTAGCGGGAGGAGGGGAGCTGTTTTTT. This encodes CASSDPGLAGGGELFF. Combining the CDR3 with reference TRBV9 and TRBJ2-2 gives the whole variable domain DSGVTQTPKHLITATGQRVTLRCSPRSGDLSVYWYQQSLDQGLQFLIQYYNGEERAKGNILERFSAQQFPDLHSELNLSSLELGDSALYFCASSDPGLAGGGELFFGEGSRLTVL.

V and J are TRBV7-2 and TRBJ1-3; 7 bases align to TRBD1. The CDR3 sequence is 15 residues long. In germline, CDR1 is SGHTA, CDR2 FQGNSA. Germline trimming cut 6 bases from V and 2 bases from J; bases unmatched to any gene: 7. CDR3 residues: CASSFYRGAGNTIYF. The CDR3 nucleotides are TGTGCCAGCAGTTTTTACAGGGGAGCTGGAAACACCATATATTTT.

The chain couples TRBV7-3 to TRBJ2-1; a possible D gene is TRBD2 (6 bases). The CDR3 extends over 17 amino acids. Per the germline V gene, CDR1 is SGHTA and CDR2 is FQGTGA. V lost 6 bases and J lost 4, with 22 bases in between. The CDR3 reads CASRTKVRREIYNEQFF. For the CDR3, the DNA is TGTGCCAGCAGAACTAAGGTCCGGAGGGAGATATACAATGAGCAGTTCTTC. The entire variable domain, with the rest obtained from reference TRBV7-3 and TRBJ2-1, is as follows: GAGVSQTPSNKVTEKGKYVELRCDPISGHTALYWYRQSLGQGPEFLIYFQGTGAADDSGLPNDRFFAVRPEGSVSTLKIQRTERGDSAVYLCASRTKVRREIYNEQFFGPGTRLTVL.

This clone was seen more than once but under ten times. CDR3 coding DNA: TGTGCCAGCAGCGCCGGGACTAGCGGGAACGCAGATACGCAGTATTTT. It codes for CASSAGTSGNADTQYF. This rearrangement joins TRBV7-9 to TRBJ2-3, with 13 bases lining up with TRBD2. Germline V lookup: CDR1 SEHNR, CDR2 FQNEAQ (reference sequence). The CDR3 runs to 16 residues. The trim removed 5 bases at V and 4 bases at J, leaving 6 bases unmatched.

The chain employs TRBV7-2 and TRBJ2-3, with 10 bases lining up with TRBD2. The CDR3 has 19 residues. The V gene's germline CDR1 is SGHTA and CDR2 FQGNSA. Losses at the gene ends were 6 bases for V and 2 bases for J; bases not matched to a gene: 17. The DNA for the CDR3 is TGTGCCAGCAGTCCAATCGGGCTAGCGGGGGAGCTACTCACAGATACGCAGTATTTT. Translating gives CASSPIGLAGELLTDTQYF. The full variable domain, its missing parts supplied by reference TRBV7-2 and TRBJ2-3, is GAGVSQSPSNKVTEKGKDVELRCDPISGHTALYWYRQSLGQGLEFLIYFQGNSAPDKSGLPSDRFSAERTGGSVSTLTIQRTQQEDSAVYLCASSPIGLAGELLTDTQYFGPGTRLTVL.

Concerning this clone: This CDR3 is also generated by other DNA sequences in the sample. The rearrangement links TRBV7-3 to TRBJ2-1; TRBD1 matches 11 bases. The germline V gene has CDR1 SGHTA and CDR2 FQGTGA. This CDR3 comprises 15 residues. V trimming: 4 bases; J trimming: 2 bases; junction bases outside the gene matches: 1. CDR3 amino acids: CASSSDRGPYNEQFF. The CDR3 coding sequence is TGTGCCAGCAGCTCGGACAGGGGGCCCTACAATGAGCAGTTCTTC.

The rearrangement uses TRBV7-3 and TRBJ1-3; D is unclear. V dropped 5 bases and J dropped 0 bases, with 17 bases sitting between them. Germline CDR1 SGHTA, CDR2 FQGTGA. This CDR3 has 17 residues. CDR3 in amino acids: CASSARLSRLSGNTIYF. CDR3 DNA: TGTGCCAGCAGCGCCCGACTAAGCCGCCTCTCTGGAAACACCATATATTTT.

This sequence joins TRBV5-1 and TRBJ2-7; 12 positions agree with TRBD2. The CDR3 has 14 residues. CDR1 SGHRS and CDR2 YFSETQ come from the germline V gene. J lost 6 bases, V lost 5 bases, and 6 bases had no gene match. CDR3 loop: CASRKTSGSGEQYF. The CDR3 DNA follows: TGCGCCAGCAGGAAGACTAGCGGGAGCGGCGAGCAGTACTTC.

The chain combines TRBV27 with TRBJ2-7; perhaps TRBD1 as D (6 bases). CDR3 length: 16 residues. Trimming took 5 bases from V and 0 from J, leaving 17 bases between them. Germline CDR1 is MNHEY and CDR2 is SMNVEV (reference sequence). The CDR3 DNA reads TGTGCCAGCAGTCCTTTGGACAGTGCCTTCTCCTACGAGCAGTACTTC. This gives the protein CASSPLDSAFSYEQYF.

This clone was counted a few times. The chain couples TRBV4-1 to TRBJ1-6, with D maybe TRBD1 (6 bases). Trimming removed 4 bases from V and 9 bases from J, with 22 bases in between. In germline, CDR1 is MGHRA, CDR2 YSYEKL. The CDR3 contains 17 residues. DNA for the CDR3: TGCGCCAGCAGCCGCGAAGCGGGGGGGGCGAATGGTTCACCCCTCCACTTT. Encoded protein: CASSREAGGANGSPLHF.